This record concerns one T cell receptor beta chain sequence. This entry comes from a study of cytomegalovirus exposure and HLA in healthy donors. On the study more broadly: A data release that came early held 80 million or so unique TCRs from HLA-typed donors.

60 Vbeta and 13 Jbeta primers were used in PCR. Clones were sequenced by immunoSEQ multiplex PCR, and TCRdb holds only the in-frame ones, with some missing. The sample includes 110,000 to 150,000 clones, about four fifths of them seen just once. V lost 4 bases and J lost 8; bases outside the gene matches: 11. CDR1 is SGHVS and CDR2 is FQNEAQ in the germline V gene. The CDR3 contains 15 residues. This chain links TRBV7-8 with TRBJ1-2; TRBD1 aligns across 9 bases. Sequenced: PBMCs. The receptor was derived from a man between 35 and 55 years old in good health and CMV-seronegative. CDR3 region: CASSSPGTGRRGYTF. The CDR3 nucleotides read TGTGCCAGCAGCTCTCCCGGGACAGGGAGACGGGGCTACACCTTC.